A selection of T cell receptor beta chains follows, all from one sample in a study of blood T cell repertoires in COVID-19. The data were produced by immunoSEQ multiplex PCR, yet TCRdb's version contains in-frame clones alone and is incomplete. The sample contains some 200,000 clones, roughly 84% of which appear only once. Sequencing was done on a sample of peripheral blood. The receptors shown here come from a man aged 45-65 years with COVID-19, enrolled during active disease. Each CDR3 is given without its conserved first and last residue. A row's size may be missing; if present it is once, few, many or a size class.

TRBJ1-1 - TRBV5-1 ASSAKISSTEAF
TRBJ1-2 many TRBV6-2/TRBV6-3 ASSYAPYGYT
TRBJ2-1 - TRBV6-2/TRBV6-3 ASTPYLAGHPYNEQF
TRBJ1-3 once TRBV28 ASSARNTIY
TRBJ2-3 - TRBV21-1 ASSTRMGRLSSTDTQY
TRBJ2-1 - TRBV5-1 ASSMGTSGEQF
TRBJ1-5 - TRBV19 ASSIVGGAGQPQH
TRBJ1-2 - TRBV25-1 ASSDPGQGSYGYT
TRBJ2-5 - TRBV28 ASSSGIQGFETQY
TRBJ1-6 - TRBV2 ASGRDSPLH
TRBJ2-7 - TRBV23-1 ASSQSPSSGGTYEQY
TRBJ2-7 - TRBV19 ASSMRQGLTYEQY
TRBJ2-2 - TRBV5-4 ASTQTSINTGELF
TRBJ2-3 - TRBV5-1 ASSLLAGEGTDTQY
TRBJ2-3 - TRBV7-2 ASSPVAGVTDTQY
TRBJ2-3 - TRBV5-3 ARSFQAQRRGTDTQY
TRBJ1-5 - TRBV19 ASSRGGVQPQH
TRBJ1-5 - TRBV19 ASSISNQPQH
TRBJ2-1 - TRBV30 AWSVLAGGMKQF
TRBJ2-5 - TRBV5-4 ASSLGTSGGAGETQY
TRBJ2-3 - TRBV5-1 ASSLAQGADTQY
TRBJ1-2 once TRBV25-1 ASSRQGFYGYT
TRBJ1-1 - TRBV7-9 ASSLSPRGAEAF